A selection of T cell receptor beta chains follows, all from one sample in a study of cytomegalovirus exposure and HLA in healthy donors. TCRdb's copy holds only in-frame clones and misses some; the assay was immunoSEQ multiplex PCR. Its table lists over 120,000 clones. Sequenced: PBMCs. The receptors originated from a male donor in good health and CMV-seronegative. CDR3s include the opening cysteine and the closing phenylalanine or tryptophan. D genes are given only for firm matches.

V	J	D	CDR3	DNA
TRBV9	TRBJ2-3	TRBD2	CASSVVKGLAGVEDTQYF	TGTGCCAGCAGCGTAGTGAAAGGGCTAGCGGGAGTAGAGGATACGCAGTATTTT
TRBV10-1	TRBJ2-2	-	CASSLEPIPGELFF	TGCGCCAGCAGTCTTGAACCTATCCCCGGGGAGCTGTTTTTT
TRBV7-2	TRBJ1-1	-	CASSLGPRDTEAFF	TGTGCCAGCAGCTTAGGCCCCCGGGACACTGAAGCTTTCTTT
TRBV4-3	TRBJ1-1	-	CASSQETGNTEAFF	TGCGCCAGCAGCCAAGAAACAGGGAACACTGAAGCTTTCTTT
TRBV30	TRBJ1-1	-	CAWSPTPEAFF	TGTGCCTGGAGCCCGACACCGGAAGCTTTCTTT
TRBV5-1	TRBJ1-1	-	CASSLLRDKNTEAFF	TGCGCCAGCAGCTTACTCCGGGACAAGAACACTGAAGCTTTCTTT
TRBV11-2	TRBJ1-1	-	CASSLHGEAFF	TGTGCCAGCAGCTTACACGGTGAAGCTTTCTTT
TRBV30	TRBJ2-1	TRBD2	CAWSPPLGTSGRSGSYNEQFF	TGTGCCTGGAGTCCTCCGCTGGGAACTAGCGGGAGATCGGGGTCCTACAATGAGCAGTTCTTC
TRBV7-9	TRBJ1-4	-	CASSRTASNEKLFF	TGTGCCAGCAGCCGGACAGCTTCTAATGAAAAACTGTTTTTT
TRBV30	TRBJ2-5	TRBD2	CAWSVPGGGKTQYF	TGTGCCTGGAGTGTACCCGGCGGGGGGAAGACCCAGTACTTC
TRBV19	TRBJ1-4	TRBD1	CASRPRGRELFF	TGTGCCAGTAGGCCCAGGGGGCGTGAACTGTTTTTT
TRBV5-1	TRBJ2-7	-	CASSLSQGFYEQYF	TGCGCCAGCAGCTTGAGTCAGGGGTTCTACGAGCAGTACTTC
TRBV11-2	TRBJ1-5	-	CASSLEQGSNQPQHF	TGTGCCAGCAGTTTAGAACAGGGTTCCAATCAGCCCCAGCATTTT
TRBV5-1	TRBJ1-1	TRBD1	CASSFEWTGGIKDTEAFF	TGCGCCAGCAGCTTCGAATGGACAGGGGGGATCAAGGACACTGAAGCTTTCTTT
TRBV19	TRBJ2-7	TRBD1	CASSISPGQSIEQYF	TGTGCCAGTAGTATCTCTCCGGGACAGTCGATCGAGCAGTACTTC
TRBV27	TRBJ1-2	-	CASSLRGGAGYTF	TGTGCCAGCAGTTTAAGGGGCGGGGCGGGCTACACCTTC
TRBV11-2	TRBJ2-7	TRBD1	CASSLGPGQGVNEQYF	TGTGCCAGCAGCTTAGGGCCGGGACAGGGAGTGAACGAGCAGTACTTC
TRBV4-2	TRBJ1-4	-	CASSQEVNTSGKLFF	TGTGCCAGCAGCCAAGAGGTGAACACCTCGGGAAAACTGTTTTTT
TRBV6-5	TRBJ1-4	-	CASSYSPGDVGKLFF	TGTGCCAGCAGTTACTCGCCAGGGGACGTTGGAAAACTGTTTTTT
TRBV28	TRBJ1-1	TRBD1	CASSTDRGAEAFF	TGTGCCAGCAGCACCGACAGGGGTGCTGAAGCTTTCTTT
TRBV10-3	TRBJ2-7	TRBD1	CAIRDRAIPYEQYF	TGTGCCATCAGGGACAGGGCAATACCCTACGAGCAGTACTTC
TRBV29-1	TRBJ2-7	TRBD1	CSVDSNRGDSYEQYF	TGCAGCGTTGACTCCAACAGGGGTGACTCCTACGAGCAGTACTTC
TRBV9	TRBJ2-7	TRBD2	CASSAGGVSYEQYF	TGTGCCAGCAGCGCCGGGGGGGTCTCCTACGAGCAGTACTTC
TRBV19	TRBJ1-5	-	CASSVPVNGVGHQPQHF	TGTGCCAGTAGTGTCCCCGTCAACGGGGTCGGGCATCAGCCCCAGCATTTT
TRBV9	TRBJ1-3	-	CASSHRRREPGNTIYF	TGTGCCAGCAGCCACCGCCGTCGTGAGCCTGGAAACACCATATATTTT
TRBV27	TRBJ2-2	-	CASSFETGELFF	TGTGCCAGCAGTTTCGAGACCGGGGAGCTGTTTTTT
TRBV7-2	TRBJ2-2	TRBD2	CASSFPISSGKDTGELFF	TGTGCCAGCAGCTTCCCGATCTCCAGCGGGAAGGACACCGGGGAGCTGTTTTTT
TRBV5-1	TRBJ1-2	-	CASSQGLSNYGYTF	TGCGCCAGCAGCCAGGGGTTGTCGAACTATGGCTACACCTTC
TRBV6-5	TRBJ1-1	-	CASSYSGGKSTEAFF	TGTGCCAGCAGTTACTCGGGGGGGAAGAGCACTGAAGCTTTCTTT
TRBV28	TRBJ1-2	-	CASSLGSNYGYTF	TGTGCCAGCAGTTTGGGCAGTAACTATGGCTACACCTTC
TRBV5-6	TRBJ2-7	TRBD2	CASRKPGTSVNEQYF	TGTGCCAGCCGCAAACCCGGGACTAGCGTAAACGAGCAGTACTTC
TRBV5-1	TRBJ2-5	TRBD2	CASSSIAPLLADQETQYF	TGCGCCAGCAGCTCCATCGCCCCCCTACTAGCGGACCAAGAGACCCAGTACTTC
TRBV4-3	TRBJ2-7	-	CASSPDPGTSNEQYF	TGCGCCAGCAGCCCAGACCCCGGGACTTCCAACGAGCAGTACTTC
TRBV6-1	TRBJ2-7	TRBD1	CASRERQGPSYEQYF	TGTGCCAGCAGAGAAAGACAGGGTCCCTCCTACGAGCAGTACTTC
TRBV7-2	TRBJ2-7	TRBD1	CASSLSGQVSYEQYF	TGTGCCAGCAGCTTATCGGGACAGGTTTCCTACGAGCAGTACTTC
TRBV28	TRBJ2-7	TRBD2	CASRPSGSSYEQYF	TGTGCCAGCAGGCCAAGCGGGAGCTCCTACGAGCAGTACTTC
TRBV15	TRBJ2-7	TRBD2	CATSPSGIRYEQYF	TGTGCCACCAGTCCTAGCGGGATTCGGTACGAGCAGTACTTC
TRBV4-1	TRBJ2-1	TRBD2	CASSGGEQSYNEQFF	TGCGCCAGTTCGGGGGGGGAGCAGTCCTACAATGAGCAGTTCTTC
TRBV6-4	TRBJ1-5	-	CASSDSGSHSNQPQHF	TGTGCCAGCAGTGACTCCGGTAGTCATAGCAATCAGCCCCAGCATTTT
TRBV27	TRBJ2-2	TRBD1	CASSYQGQGGELFF	TGTGCCAGCAGTTACCAAGGACAGGGCGGGGAGCTGTTTTTT
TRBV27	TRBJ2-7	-	CASSFYRDMTYEQYF	TGTGCCAGCAGTTTTTATCGGGACATGACCTACGAGCAGTACTTC
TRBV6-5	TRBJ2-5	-	CASSHLTGPRTQYF	TGTGCCAGCAGCCACCTAACAGGGCCGAGGACCCAGTACTTC
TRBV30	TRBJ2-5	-	CAWSVVTGHHSGTQYF	TGTGCCTGGAGTGTAGTGACAGGCCATCATTCGGGGACCCAGTACTTC
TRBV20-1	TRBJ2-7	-	CSAHSRFEQYF	TGCAGTGCCCACTCTAGGTTCGAGCAGTACTTC
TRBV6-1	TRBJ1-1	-	CASSDSRGVNTEAFF	TGTGCCAGCAGTGATAGCCGGGGGGTGAACACTGAAGCTTTCTTT
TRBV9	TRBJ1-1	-	CASSVPGIGNTEAFF	TGTGCCAGCAGCGTACCAGGGATCGGGAACACTGAAGCTTTCTTT
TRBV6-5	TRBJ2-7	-	CASSRQQMGGYEQYF	TGTGCCAGCAGCCGACAGCAGATGGGGGGCTACGAGCAGTACTTC
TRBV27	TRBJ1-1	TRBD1	CASSQGGTEAFF	TGTGCCAGCTCACAGGGGGGCACTGAAGCTTTCTTT
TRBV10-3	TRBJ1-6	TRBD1	CAIRDRAGYNSPLHF	TGTGCCATCAGGGACAGGGCGGGCTATAATTCACCCCTCCACTTT
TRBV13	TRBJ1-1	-	CASSLRHKVGNTEAFF	TGTGCCAGCAGCTTAAGACATAAGGTCGGTAACACTGAAGCTTTCTTT
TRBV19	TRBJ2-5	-	CASKSLPPSETQYF	TGTGCCAGTAAATCCCTCCCTCCGAGTGAGACCCAGTACTTC
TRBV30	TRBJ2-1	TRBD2	CAWDGSLAGEGNEQFF	TGTGCCTGGGATGGGTCTCTAGCGGGAGAGGGCAATGAGCAGTTCTTC
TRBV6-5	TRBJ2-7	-	CASSRTAYEQYF	TGTGCCAGCAGTCGGACAGCCTACGAGCAGTACTTC
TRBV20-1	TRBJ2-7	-	CSARDTYEQYF	TGCAGTGCTAGGGACACCTACGAGCAGTACTTC
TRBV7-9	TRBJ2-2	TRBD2	CASSPSGRDTGELFF	TGTGCCAGCAGCCCTAGCGGGAGGGACACCGGGGAGCTGTTTTTT
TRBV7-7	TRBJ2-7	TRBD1	CASSPGTGRTYEQYF	TGTGCCAGCAGTCCCGGGACAGGGAGGACCTACGAGCAGTACTTC
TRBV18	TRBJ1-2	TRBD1	CASTPGQDAYGYTF	TGTGCCAGTACACCGGGACAGGACGCTTATGGCTACACCTTC
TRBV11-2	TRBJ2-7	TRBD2	CASKGLAGFFSYEQYF	TGTGCCAGCAAAGGACTAGCGGGTTTTTTCTCCTACGAGCAGTACTTC
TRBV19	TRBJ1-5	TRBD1	CASETGTGRGNQPQHF	TGTGCCAGTGAGACCGGGACAGGGCGCGGCAATCAGCCCCAGCATTTT
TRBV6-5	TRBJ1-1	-	CASLRKVSTTEAFF	TGTGCCAGCCTGAGGAAGGTGTCGACCACTGAAGCTTTCTTT